Presented here are 13 T cell receptor beta chains from one specimen sequenced in a study of vaccination effects on CD4 cells after COVID-19. Antigen-specific CD4+ T cells were expanded with viral peptide pools in the ViraFEST assay before sequencing. Having been cultured for around ten days, the cells underwent CD4+ T cell isolation. Vaccinees lacked prior SARS-CoV-2 infection and tested negative for nucleocapsid antibodies. The protocol was immunoSEQ multiplex PCR, while the TCRdb copy is restricted to in-frame clones and leaves out a portion. This table has about 68,000 clones, roughly 80% appearing once. For these TCRs, the target antigens are not known. This sample comprised CD4+ T cells from PBMCs cultured with SARS-CoV-2 spike peptides, obtained before COVID-19 vaccination. These receptor sequences come from a human donor who received a COVID-19 vaccine.

The chain carries TRBV7-2 and TRBJ1-6, with unresolved D. This CDR3 contains 15 residues. V lost 2 bases, J lost 10 bases, and 15 bases lay in between. The germline V gene has CDR1 SGHTA and CDR2 FQGNSA. The CDR3 bases are TGTGCCAGCAGCTTACCGACGGATAATTCATCACCCCTCCACTTT. This codes for CASSLPTDNSSPLHF.

V is TRBV14 and J is TRBJ2-2; D is undetermined. Germline V gene lookup returns CDR1 SGHDN and CDR2 FVKESK. Trimming cost V 1 base and J 4 bases, with 4 bases left between them. The CDR3 length is 13 residues. The CDR3 spells CASSQVRTGELFF. CDR3 nucleotide sequence: TGTGCCAGCAGCCAAGTACGCACCGGGGAGCTGTTTTTT.

The V gene is TRBV7-2, the J gene TRBJ1-2, with TRBD1 matching over 7 bases. V shed 10 bases, J shed 4 bases, and the junction held 12 bases outside the gene matches. Germline V CDR1 and CDR2: SGHTA, FQGNSA. The CDR3 contains 14 residues. The CDR3 nucleotides read TGTGCCACACGGGACAGCTATCCTCCCTATGGCTACACCTTC. As protein: CATRDSYPPYGYTF.

The chain combines TRBV6-5 with TRBJ1-2; D perhaps matches TRBD1 (5 bases). The CDR3 runs to 13 residues. Germline values: CDR1 MNHEY, CDR2 SVGAGI. V was clipped by 2 bases and J by 4 bases, with 8 bases between them. The CDR3 DNA reads TGTGCCAGCAGTTACGAGGGGACCTATGGCTACACCTTC. Amino acids: CASSYEGTYGYTF.

This clone was observed a few times. The V gene is TRBV7-9, the J gene TRBJ1-5, with a weak D call TRBD1 (6 bases). Germline assignment: CDR1 SEHNR and CDR2 FQNEAQ (reference sequence). The length of the CDR3 is 13 residues. Trimming took 4 bases from V and 6 from J, leaving 10 bases between them. CDR3 region: CASSSQGSQPQHF. The CDR3 DNA reads as TGTGCCAGCAGCTCACAGGGATCTCAGCCCCAGCATTTT.

The V gene is TRBV19, the J gene TRBJ1-1, with 9 bases aligning to TRBD1. Per the germline V gene, CDR1 is LNHDA and CDR2 is SQIVND (reference sequence). Unmatched junction bases numbered 8, after V lost 4 bases and J lost 5 bases. This CDR3 has 15 amino acids. CDR3 sequence reads: CASSRGTGFETEAFF. DNA for the CDR3: TGTGCCAGTAGTAGGGGGACAGGGTTCGAAACTGAAGCTTTCTTT.

The chain links TRBV6-6 to TRBJ2-7, with TRBD2 identical over 12 bases. CDR1 is MNHNY, CDR2 SVGAGI, per germline (reference sequence). Germline trimming cut 7 bases from V and 4 bases from J; bases unmatched to any gene: 8. The CDR3 is 15 residues long. The CDR3 DNA follows: TGTGCCAGCACACTTGGACTAGCGGGGTCTTACGAGCAGTACGTC. Encoded protein: CASTLGLAGSYEQYV.

The chain joins TRBV10-3 to TRBJ2-3, with unresolved D. Germline assignment: CDR1 ENHRY and CDR2 SYGVKD. CDR3 length: 13 amino acids. The ends were cut back, 8 bases at V and 1 base at J, with 10 bases in the middle. The DNA for the CDR3 is TGTGCCATCGCCCCCTCGCGCACAGATACGCAGTATTTT. It yields the protein CAIAPSRTDTQYF.

This clone was found once. This chain connects TRBV6-5 to TRBJ2-7; 11 bases map to TRBD1. Germline CDR1 reads MNHEY; CDR2 reads SVGAGI. This CDR3 spans 14 amino acids. Trimming removed 6 bases from V and 3 bases from J; junction bases left unmatched: 4. CDR3 in amino acids: CASSPDRGLYEQYV. CDR3 in DNA: TGTGCCAGCAGCCCGGACAGGGGGCTCTACGAGCAGTACGTC.

The CDR3 loop reads CASSSPSRVGGYTF. The CDR3 DNA follows: TGTGCCAGCAGTTCCCCCTCGAGGGTTGGGGGCTACACCTTC. The V and J genes are TRBV6-5 and TRBJ1-2, with D unresolved. Looked up from germline, CDR1 is MNHEY and CDR2 is SVGAGI. Trimming shortened V by 4 bases and J by 8 bases, and 17 bases separated the two germline ends. This CDR3 is 14 amino acids long.

This chain joins TRBV5-4 and TRBJ2-6, with 7 positions matching TRBD2. The trim removed 4 bases at V and 0 bases at J, leaving 4 bases unmatched. The germline V gene has CDR1 SGHNT and CDR2 YYREEE (reference sequence). CDR3 length: 16 residues. DNA for the CDR3: TGTGCCAGCAGCAAAGGCGGGAGCTCTGGGGCCAACGTCCTGACTTTC. Its translation is CASSKGGSSGANVLTF.

The genes are TRBV19 and TRBJ1-5, with TRBD1 identical over 10 bases. Germline trimming cut 6 bases from V and 6 bases from J; bases unmatched to any gene: 8. The germline V gene encodes CDR1 LNHDA and CDR2 SQIVND (reference sequence). CDR3 length: 15 residues. CDR3 in amino acids: CASRGQGQNTQPQHF. The CDR3 DNA is TGTGCCAGTAGGGGACAGGGGCAGAATACTCAGCCCCAGCATTTT.

This chain connects TRBV5-4 to TRBJ2-2; D might be TRBD1 (5 bases). Trimming cost V 4 bases and J 0 bases, with 13 bases left between them. CDR1 is SGHNT and CDR2 is YYREEE in the germline V gene (reference sequence). CDR3 length: 16 residues. The CDR3 DNA sequence: TGTGCCAGCAGCCATAGACAGCTAGCGAACACCGGGGAGCTGTTTTTT. This gives the protein CASSHRQLANTGELFF.